Reported below is one T cell receptor (beta chain). Antigen: not known. This entry is derived from a study of T cell responses to AZD1222 COVID-19 vaccine. Study-wide results and limits: Donors were chiefly white British, with a greater number of females, and clonal diversity was perhaps underestimated.

Trimming shortened V by 6 bases and J by 4 bases, and 7 bases separated the two germline ends. Germline loops: CDR1 MNHEY, CDR2 SVGAGI. This CDR3 spans 12 amino acids. Profiling relied on immunoSEQ multiplex PCR, and the TCRdb table lists in-frame clones only, not all of them. The table lists about 89,000 clones, under 95% of them singletons. The sequencing used peripheral blood, collected 28 days after the second AZD1222 dose. The V call is TRBV6-5, the J call TRBJ1-5; no reliable D call. The source is an adult who received the AZD1222 COVID-19 vaccine. The CDR3 loop reads CASSPWNQPQHF. DNA for the CDR3: TGTGCCAGCAGCCCCTGGAATCAGCCCCAGCATTTT.